This T cell receptor (beta chain) was identified in a study of blood T cell repertoires in COVID-19. About the study: There were acute and convalescent COVID-19 samples, and they came from the United States, Italy and Spain.

Under the authors' procedure: Reference gene primers were amplified, and this amplification served to estimate nucleated cell counts. TCRdb's copy holds only in-frame clones and misses some; the assay was immunoSEQ multiplex PCR. The DNA was the basis for D and trimming; V, J and clone size are from that table. The sample has approximately 98,000 clones, more than 65% seen once. From germline, CDR1 is SGHRS and CDR2 YFSETQ. The CDR3 loop spans 15 amino acids. The V gene end was trimmed by 4 bases and the J gene end by 7 bases; junction bases not matched to a gene: 11. This clone appeared a few times. The gene calls are TRBV5-1 and TRBJ2-1, with TRBD2 identical over 7 bases. The sequenced material came from peripheral blood. The source is a woman aged 80 or over with acute or convalescent COVID-19. CDR3 amino acids: CASSLQTGGINEQFF. CDR3 nucleotide sequence: TGCGCCAGCAGCCTCCAGACCGGGGGGATAAATGAGCAGTTCTTC.